The 23 T cell receptor beta chains reported below all come from one sample, sequenced in a study of cytomegalovirus exposure and HLA in healthy donors. Use of 60 Vbeta and 13 Jbeta primers characterized the PCR. Using immunoSEQ multiplex PCR, the repertoire was profiled, and TCRdb retains in-frame clones only, with some absent. The sample table sets out fewer than 200,000 clones. Sequenced sample: PBMCs. These receptors were obtained from a woman aged 55-70 years in good health and CMV-seronegative.

The rearrangement links TRBV5-5 to TRBJ1-4; D is unclear. Deletions cut 0 bases from V and 0 bases from J, with 9 bases between. The length of the CDR3 is 16 residues. The V gene's germline CDR1 is SGHKS and CDR2 YYEKEE (reference sequence). CDR3 in DNA: TGTGCCAGCAGCTTGGGTATAAGCTCAACTAATGAAAAACTGTTTTTT. Its translation is CASSLGISSTNEKLFF.

V and J are TRBV11-1 and TRBJ2-2, with D tentatively TRBD1 (6 bases). CDR3 length equals 14 residues. Trimming pared 5 bases from V and 3 bases from J, leaving 10 bases between. Germline V gene lookup returns CDR1 SGHAT and CDR2 FQDESV (reference sequence). For the CDR3, the DNA is TGTGCCAGCAGCCTATACAGGGACACCGGGGAGCTGTTTTTT. It yields the protein CASSLYRDTGELFF.

This chain uses TRBV19 with TRBJ1-1; possible D gene TRBD1, 6 bases. The CDR3 consists of 14 residues. Trimming removed 4 bases at V and 4 bases at J, with 13 bases between. Germline CDR1 reads LNHDA; CDR2 reads SQIVND (reference sequence). In DNA, the CDR3 is TGTGCCAGTAGTAGAAGACAGGCCCTCACTGAAGCTTTCTTT. This encodes CASSRRQALTEAFF. The variable domain in full, completed from reference TRBV19 and TRBJ1-1, reads DGGITQSPKYLFRKEGQNVTLSCEQNLNHDAMYWYRQDPGQGLRLIYYSQIVNDFQKGDIAEGYSVSREKKESFPLTVTSAQKNPTAFYLCASSRRQALTEAFFGQGTRLTVV.

This chain links TRBV5-4 with TRBJ2-7; 7 positions agree with TRBD1. This CDR3 is 15 amino acids long. CDR1 is SGHNT, CDR2 YYREEE, per germline (reference sequence). V was pared by 0 bases and J by 2 bases, with 5 bases of the junction left unmatched. For the CDR3, the DNA is TGTGCCAGCAGCTTGGCTCGGACAGGCCCCTACGAGCAGTACTTC. Protein sequence: CASSLARTGPYEQYF. Full variable domain (missing parts from reference TRBV5-4 and TRBJ2-7): ETGVTQSPTHLIKTRGQQVTLRCSSQSGHNTVSWYQQALGQGPQFIFQYYREEENGRGNFPPRFSGLQFPNYSSELNVNALELDDSALYLCASSLARTGPYEQYFGPGTRLTVT.

J is TRBJ2-5 and V is TRBV7-3, with D perhaps matching TRBD1 (5 bases). This CDR3 contains 14 residues. V was pared by 4 bases and J by 4 bases, with 13 bases between. CDR1 is SGHTA, CDR2 FQGTGA, per germline. DNA for the CDR3: TGTGCCAGCAGCTCAAGTCAGGGTGGAGAGACCCAGTACTTC. Residues: CASSSSQGGETQYF.

The chain recombines TRBV18 with TRBJ2-3; 7 nucleotides line up with TRBD1. There are 15 residues in the CDR3. The ends lost 0 bases at V and 3 bases at J; junction bases unmatched: 3. Germline CDR1 KGHSH, CDR2 LQKENI. The CDR3: CASSPPGQKTDTQYF. CDR3 DNA: TGTGCCAGCTCACCACCGGGACAGAAAACAGATACGCAGTATTTT.

J is TRBJ2-2 and V is TRBV7-9; D is unclear. This CDR3 is 16 amino acids long. V was clipped by 1 base and J by 6 bases, with 15 bases between them. The germline gives CDR1 SEHNR, CDR2 FQNEAQ (reference sequence). The CDR3 DNA reads as TGTGCCAGCAGCTTAGTGGTAGTCTTGGTGGCCGGGGAGCTGTTTTTT. It specifies CASSLVVVLVAGELFF.

The V and J genes are TRBV19 and TRBJ1-2; TRBD1 is a possible D gene (5 bases). V dropped 6 bases and J dropped 3 bases, with 11 bases sitting between them. The germline CDR1 and CDR2 sequences are LNHDA and SQIVND (reference sequence). This CDR3 is built from 13 residues. The CDR3 region has the DNA TGTGCCAGTAGGAGAAGACAGCACTATGGCTACACCTTC. It yields the protein CASRRRQHYGYTF.

This rearrangement joins TRBV7-3 to TRBJ2-2; a weak D match, TRBD1 (5 bases). Between the trimmed V and J ends, which lost 5 bases and 5 bases, there was a span of 15 bases. Per the germline V gene, CDR1 is SGHTA and CDR2 is FQGTGA. The CDR3 has 15 amino acids. The CDR3 here is CASSPQKGKTGELFF. The CDR3 nucleotides read TGTGCCAGCAGCCCCCAGAAGGGGAAGACCGGGGAGCTGTTTTTT.

This sequence joins TRBV4-3 and TRBJ1-4, with 11 bases matching TRBD1. There are 18 residues in the CDR3. Germline V lookup: CDR1 LGHNA, CDR2 YSLEER. Trimming cost V 3 bases and J 8 bases; bases outside gene matches: 14. The CDR3, as DNA: TGCGCCAGCAGCCAGAACGCACGGACAGGGGGCGCCAGGGAAAAACTGTTTTTT. As protein: CASSQNARTGGAREKLFF.

The chain links TRBV5-8 to TRBJ1-5; unclear D gene. Germline lookup yields CDR1 SGHTS and CDR2 YDEGEE. Trimming stripped 0 bases from V and 4 bases from J, with 11 bases between. The CDR3 consists of 15 residues. DNA for the CDR3: TGTGCCAGCAGCTTGGGCCAGCGCCCAAATCAGCCCCAGCATTTT. This encodes CASSLGQRPNQPQHF. The whole variable domain, remainder taken from reference TRBV5-8 and TRBJ1-5, is EAGVTQSPTHLIKTRGQQATLRCSPISGHTSVYWYQQALGLGLQFLLWYDEGEERNRGNFPPRFSGRQFPNYSSELNVNALELEDSALYLCASSLGQRPNQPQHFGDGTRLSIL.

CDR3 region: CSASMGVRTEAFF. The DNA for the CDR3 is TGCAGCGCTTCCATGGGAGTGCGCACTGAAGCTTTCTTT. This chain uses TRBV29-1 with TRBJ1-1; D gene unclear. Trimming stripped 7 bases from V and 4 bases from J, with 16 bases between. Germline values: CDR1 SQVTM, CDR2 ANQGSEA. The CDR3 covers 13 residues.

The CDR3 DNA reads as TGTGCCAGCACCCGACTGGGACAGGGTGGGACCCAGTACTTC. It is translated as CASTRLGQGGTQYF. The rearrangement uses TRBV6-5 and TRBJ2-5; 9 nucleotides align to TRBD1. The CDR3 has 14 amino acids. Germline lookup yields CDR1 MNHEY and CDR2 SVGAGI. J gave up 7 bases and V 7 bases, and 10 bases lay outside the gene matches.

The chain recombines TRBV29-1 with TRBJ2-3; tentatively, D is TRBD1 (5 bases). Germline CDR1 is SQVTM and CDR2 is ANQGSEA. The CDR3 is 15 amino acids. Trimming took off 5 bases at V and 3 bases at J, with 18 bases between the two ends. As DNA, the CDR3 is TGCAGCGTTACATCCCGGGCAAAGGGGACAGATACGCAGTATTTT. Protein: CSVTSRAKGTDTQYF.

The V and J genes are TRBV2 and TRBJ2-5, with 9 bases lining up with TRBD1. The J call is doubtful: the DNA matches TRBJ2-7 better. The germline V gene has CDR1 SNHLY and CDR2 FYNNEI. The CDR3 loop spans 14 amino acids. The DNA for the CDR3 is TGTGCCAGCATGGGGGGACAGGGAACCTACGAGCAGTACTTC. It specifies CASMGGQGTYEQYF.

The chain uses TRBV7-9 and TRBJ2-2; 9 nucleotides agree with TRBD2. CDR1 SEHNR and CDR2 FQNEAQ come from the germline V gene (reference sequence). The CDR3 has 15 amino acids. Losses at the gene ends were 2 bases for V and 4 bases for J; bases not matched to a gene: 2. CDR3 in DNA: TGTGCCAGCAGCTTACCTAGCGGGGTCACCGGGGAGCTGTTTTTT. It encodes CASSLPSGVTGELFF.

The chain recombines TRBV4-3 with TRBJ1-2; D unclear. The CDR3 loop spans 14 amino acids. Trimming shortened V by 0 bases and J by 4 bases, and 9 bases separated the two germline ends. Germline V gene lookup returns CDR1 LGHNA and CDR2 YSLEER. The CDR3 nucleotides read TGCGCCAGCAGCCAAGACACGGGAACCTATGGCTACACCTTC. Residues: CASSQDTGTYGYTF.

The rearrangement links TRBV6-5 to TRBJ2-5; the D gene is possibly TRBD2 (5 bases). Germline V lookup: CDR1 MNHEY, CDR2 SVGAGI. Trimming stripped 4 bases from V and 5 bases from J, with 11 bases between. The CDR3 is made up of 13 amino acids. CDR3 residues: CASSLGGWETQYF. CDR3 bases: TGTGCCAGCAGTTTAGGAGGTTGGGAGACCCAGTACTTC.

The CDR3 sequence is CASSLGWDRGQGNTEAFF. CDR3 sequence (DNA): TGTGCCAGCAGCTTGGGATGGGACAGGGGGCAAGGGAACACTGAAGCTTTCTTT. J is TRBJ1-1 and V is TRBV5-4, with TRBD1 matching over 12 bases. Germline values: CDR1 SGHNT, CDR2 YYREEE (reference sequence). Trimming at V came to 0 bases and at J to 1 base, leaving 7 bases not matched to a gene. The CDR3 consists of 18 residues.

The V and J genes are TRBV5-4 and TRBJ2-7; 7 nucleotides match TRBD2. The CDR3 loop spans 15 amino acids. Germline V gene lookup returns CDR1 SGHNT and CDR2 YYREEE (reference sequence). The junction had 11 bases not matched to a gene; V was cut back by 4 bases and J by 4 bases. As DNA, the CDR3 is TGTGCCAGCAGCGGAGGGAGGGGCCCGAGTTACGAGCAGTACTTC. Residues: CASSGGRGPSYEQYF.

The chain recombines TRBV5-1 with TRBJ1-3, with D perhaps TRBD1 (5 bases). The CDR3 is made up of 13 amino acids. The V and J ends lost 0 bases and 8 bases respectively, with 9 bases between them. The germline V gene has CDR1 SGHRS and CDR2 YFSETQ. CDR3 amino acids: CASSLVGGDTIYF. In DNA, the CDR3 is TGCGCCAGCAGCTTGGTGGGGGGTGACACCATATATTTT.

This chain connects TRBV10-3 to TRBJ1-2; 8 bases agree with TRBD1. This CDR3 is 13 amino acids long. Germline V gene sequence: CDR1 ENHRY, CDR2 SYGVKD. Unmatched junction bases numbered 5, after V lost 3 bases and J lost 8 bases. The CDR3 region has the DNA TGTGCCATCAGTGATGACAGGGGAGGAGGCTACACCTTC. As protein: CAISDDRGGGYTF.

The chain carries TRBV10-3 and TRBJ2-5, with 12 bases identical to TRBD1. The CDR3 extends over 17 amino acids. Germline trimming cut 0 bases from V and 6 bases from J; bases unmatched to any gene: 8. Germline CDR1 is ENHRY and CDR2 is SYGVKD. CDR3 coding DNA: TGTGCCATCAGTGAGTCGGGACAGGGGGCCCTGGGGAAGACCCAGTACTTC. Translating it yields CAISESGQGALGKTQYF.